Below, 5 T cell receptor beta chains from the same sample are listed, as sequenced in a study of cytomegalovirus exposure and HLA in healthy donors (dated by TCRdb to the late 2010s). Library creation used the immunoSEQ multiplex PCR assay. The multiplex PCR relied on a mix of 60 forward primers for TCR Vbeta segments and 13 reverse primers for TCR Jbeta segments. This is the immuneACCESS table as TCRdb keeps it, with only in-frame sequences that have V and J called. A part of the clones is gone; compared with another copy, unresolved V genes explain less than half, and the rest is unexplained. The sample profile shows 110,000 to 150,000 clones; roughly 76% of them were found once. Around 1.7% of the sample goes to the ten largest clones. The specimen sequenced was PBMCs. Every receptor here comes from a female donor in good health and CMV-seronegative.

The CDR3 coding sequence is TGTGCCAGCAGCTTACTGGACAGAAGGGGCACCTTC. It codes for CASSLLDRRGTF. The chain links TRBV7-9 to TRBJ1-2; perhaps TRBD1 as D (6 bases). Germline V lookup: CDR1 SEHNR, CDR2 FQNEAQ (reference sequence). Trimming pared 2 bases from V and 13 bases from J, leaving 14 bases between. This CDR3 spans 12 amino acids.

This clone was seen more than once but under ten times. V and J are TRBV19 and TRBJ2-1; perhaps TRBD1 as D (5 bases). V lost 4 bases to trimming and J lost 9 bases, with 13 bases between them. Germline CDR1 and CDR2: LNHDA and SQIVND (reference sequence). The CDR3 covers 13 residues. The CDR3 nucleotides are TGTGCCAGTAGTAACCAGGGTTTGGGTGAGCAGTTCTTC. Translation: CASSNQGLGEQFF. The full variable domain, in which reference TRBV19 and TRBJ2-1 provide the parts outside the CDR3, is DGGITQSPKYLFRKEGQNVTLSCEQNLNHDAMYWYRQDPGQGLRLIYYSQIVNDFQKGDIAEGYSVSREKKESFPLTVTSAQKNPTAFYLCASSNQGLGEQFFGPGTRLTVL.

The chain combines TRBV7-7 with TRBJ2-3, with 10 bases identical to TRBD1. Trimming cost V 5 bases and J 7 bases; bases outside gene matches: 9. The CDR3 runs 15 residues. Germline-derived CDR1 and CDR2 are SSHAT and FNYEAQ (reference sequence). CDR3 in DNA: TGTGCCAGCAGCCATGGGGGGACAGGGGACTATACGCAGTATTTT. Encoded protein: CASSHGGTGDYTQYF.

A single count supports this clone. The chain recombines TRBV7-6 with TRBJ1-1, with D possibly TRBD1 on 5 matching bases. The germline gives CDR1 SGHVS, CDR2 FNYEAQ. The CDR3 extends over 15 amino acids. Trimming pared 0 bases from V and 5 bases from J, leaving 13 bases between. CDR3 in amino acids: CASSLARGSRTEAFF. CDR3 DNA: TGTGCCAGCAGCTTAGCGCGGGGGTCGAGGACTGAAGCTTTCTTT.

This rearrangement joins TRBV2 to TRBJ2-7; D possibly corresponds to TRBD2 (7 bases). Per germline, CDR1 SNHLY and CDR2 FYNNEI. The CDR3 contains 14 residues. Trimming pared 7 bases from V and 4 bases from J, leaving 17 bases between. The CDR3 region has the DNA TGTGCCAGCACTTCATGGGGGGGCGGGTACGAGCAGTACTTC. Translating it yields CASTSWGGGYEQYF.